The following is a T cell receptor beta chain sequence with its context. Its antigen is not known. This CDR3 region has 14 residues. Trimming took off 0 bases at V and 6 bases at J, with 9 bases between the two ends. Germline values: CDR1 SGHDT, CDR2 YYEEEE. The data belong to a study of cytomegalovirus exposure and HLA in healthy donors. Whole-study results and caveats: While the bulk of TCR sequences proved rare, some public TCRs turned up in many donors. V- and J-gene trimming in TCR beta was tied to a missense DCLRE1C variant by an analysis performed later.

In the PCR, 60 Vbeta and 13 Jbeta primers were used. The repertoire was sequenced with immunoSEQ multiplex PCR; TCRdb's copy has only in-frame clones and lacks some. The sample records around 92,000 clones, 60% to 75% being singletons. The source material was PBMCs. The chain carries TRBV5-6 and TRBJ2-2; D might be TRBD2 (5 bases). The sequence was collected from a female donor in good health and CMV-seropositive. CDR3 DNA: TGTGCCAGCAGCTTGGGAGGGAAGGCCGGGGAGCTGTTTTTT. It encodes CASSLGGKAGELFF.